The 9 T cell receptor beta chains given below trace back to one sample, sequenced in a study of blood T cell repertoires in COVID-19. Some clones are missing from TCRdb's copy, which holds only in-frame ones; the method was immunoSEQ multiplex PCR. The table lists about 75,000 clones, 90% of them singletons, with 2.5% to 3% in the top ten. Sequencing was done on a sample of peripheral blood. The receptors here all came from a human donor in a cohort sampled during active COVID-19.

This clone has only a few counts. V is TRBV30 and J is TRBJ1-5; a possible D gene is TRBD1 (6 bases). Germline values: CDR1 GTSNPN, CDR2 SVGIG (reference sequence). CDR3 length: 14 amino acids. V lost 2 bases to trimming and J lost 6 bases, with 14 bases between them. Here the CDR3 reads CAWSYGGWGQPQHF. Written as DNA, the CDR3 is TGTGCCTGGAGTTATGGGGGCTGGGGTCAGCCCCAGCATTTT.

The CDR3 region is CASSLERRHYEQYF. Written as DNA, the CDR3 is TGTGCCAGCAGCTTAGAGCGTAGGCACTACGAGCAGTACTTC. This chain uses TRBV13 with TRBJ2-7; D not certain. The germline V and J ends were trimmed by 1 base and 3 bases, with 10 bases remaining between them. Germline CDR1 PRHDT, CDR2 FYEKMQ (reference sequence). The CDR3 spans 14 residues.

V is TRBV3-1 (or the pseudogene TRBV3-2) and J is TRBJ2-7, with 9 bases aligning to TRBD1. The CDR3 totals 15 residues. Per germline, CDR1 LGHDT and CDR2 YNNKEL (reference sequence). The junction had 7 bases not matched to a gene; V was cut back by 4 bases and J by 3 bases. The CDR3 DNA follows: TGTGCCAGCAGCCCCATGCGGACAGGGGACTACGAGCAGTACTTC. It translates to CASSPMRTGDYEQYF.

The V gene is TRBV18, the J gene TRBJ2-1; 7 bases agree with TRBD2. With V trimmed by 3 bases and J by 10 bases, 12 bases remained unmatched. In germline, CDR1 is KGHSH, CDR2 LQKENI. This CDR3 is built from 15 residues. This CDR3 is CASSPSAGEAGEQFF. The CDR3 DNA follows: TGTGCCAGCTCACCCAGTGCGGGAGAGGCCGGGGAGCAGTTCTTC.

The chain has TRBV12-3 or TRBV12-4 and TRBJ2-1; D not certain. V lost 2 bases, J lost 5 bases, and 7 bases lay in between. This CDR3 region has 13 residues. CDR3 amino acids: CASSLNSDNEQFF. In DNA, the CDR3 is TGTGCCAGCAGTTTAAACAGTGACAATGAGCAGTTCTTC.

This chain uses TRBV7-2 with TRBJ2-7, with 7 bases aligning to TRBD2. The CDR3 covers 15 residues. Germline assignment: CDR1 SGHTA and CDR2 FQGNSA. Trimming removed 4 bases from V and 1 base from J; junction bases left unmatched: 7. The CDR3, as DNA: TGTGCCAGCAGCTATATCGGACTAGGATCCTACGAGCAGTACTTC. This sequence encodes CASSYIGLGSYEQYF.

V gene TRBV18 combines with J gene TRBJ1-1, with D perhaps matching TRBD1 (5 bases). Germline V gene lookup returns CDR1 KGHSH and CDR2 LQKENI. The CDR3 is 14 amino acids. Trimming took 5 bases from V and 1 from J, leaving 11 bases between them. The CDR3 nucleotides are TGTGCCAGCTCAGCCGGGACTGCGAACACTGAAGCTTTCTTT. Its translation is CASSAGTANTEAFF.

The chain carries TRBV16 and TRBJ2-5; TRBD2 matches at 7 bases. The germline V gene encodes CDR1 KGHSY and CDR2 FQNENV. V lost 5 bases to trimming and J lost 2 bases; unmatched junction nucleotides: 17. The CDR3 contains 18 residues. DNA for the CDR3: TGTGCCAGCAGCGGCAGGGCCTCTAGCGGCTCTTTTCAAGAGACCCAGTACTTC. It codes for CASSGRASSGSFQETQYF.

A single count supports this clone. The chain uses TRBV29-1 and TRBJ1-5; D gene unclear. Germline-derived CDR1 and CDR2 are SQVTM and ANQGSEA. V was cut by 7 bases and J by 7 bases, with 17 bases left in between. CDR3 length: 13 residues. Written as DNA, the CDR3 is TGCAGCGCTGTAATAAACCCTCGGCAGCCCCAGCATTTT. Protein: CSAVINPRQPQHF. The full variable domain, with the rest looked up from reference TRBV29-1 and TRBJ1-5, is SAVISQKPSRDICQRGTSLTIQCQVDSQVTMMFWYRQQPGQSLTLIATANQGSEATYESGFVIDKFPISRPNLTFSTLTVSNMSPEDSSIYLCSAVINPRQPQHFGDGTRLSIL.